Only a few counts were recorded for the clone carrying this TCR beta chain. The target antigen is unknown. TCR beta CDR3 regions were amplified from RNA transcripts. First-round RT-PCR targeting the TCR CDR3 was performed with the HTBI primer set. TCRdb itself ran the multiplex PCR reads through MiXCR, one entry per CDR3 protein. Here the sample spans about 350,000 distinct CDR3 sequences, less than 20% being singletons. The data belong to a study of T cells in Graves' hyperthyroidism and ophthalmopathy. Study overall: Peripheral blood was acquired at first diagnosis, ahead of any therapy whatsoever.

Diagnoses rested on clinical symptoms, serum thyroxine and TRAb, thyroid ultrasound and orbital computed tomography. The CDR3 contains 14 residues. The V and J ends lost 5 bases and 6 bases, in that order; junction bases with no gene match: 7. Findings of the study overall: In blood, most of the thyroid clonotypes expanded above 0.001 were also present. Through a model of 13 V-J features, ophthalmopathy was separated from stable hyperthyroidism.

Sequencing used blood. The J gene is TRBJ1-1, the V gene TRBV12-3 or TRBV12-4; 9 nucleotides agree with TRBD1. The clonotype comes from a woman in her thirties or forties with Graves' ophthalmopathy. The CDR3 loop is CASSLRQGGAEAFF. CDR3 coding DNA: TGTGCCAGCAGTCTTCGACAGGGGGGGGCTGAAGCTTTCTTT.